The 15 T cell receptor beta chains below were found in one sample sequenced in a study of cytomegalovirus exposure and HLA in healthy donors (dated by TCRdb to about 2017). The library was made by the immunoSEQ multiplex PCR assay. For the multiplex PCR, a mixture combining 60 forward primers for TCR Vbeta segments and 13 reverse primers for TCR Jbeta segments was used. Held by TCRdb, this immuneACCESS table contains in-frame sequences only and omits some clones. Under half of the omission traces to an unresolved V gene where checked; the cause of the rest is unknown. The sample has approximately 190,000 clones on record, 78% of them singletons. The ten largest account for 12% to 15% of the sample. The sequenced sample consisted of PBMCs. These receptors came from a young woman in good health and CMV-seropositive.

The chain employs TRBV30 and TRBJ1-6, with D unresolved. Germline lookup yields CDR1 GTSNPN and CDR2 SVGIG (reference sequence). The CDR3 totals 12 residues. V dropped 4 bases and J dropped 9 bases, with 10 bases sitting between them. The CDR3 DNA reads as TGTGCCTGGAACCACTTGCCTTCACCCCTCCACTTT. Translating it yields CAWNHLPSPLHF.

This chain joins TRBV11-3 and TRBJ1-1; D unresolved. CDR1 and CDR2 (germline): SGHNT, YENEEA. This CDR3 comprises 13 residues. V was cut by 1 base and J by 1 base, with 4 bases left in between. CDR3 sequence reads: CASSLGQNTEAFF. CDR3 coding DNA: TGTGCCAGCAGCTTAGGACAGAACACTGAAGCTTTCTTT.

The CDR3 DNA reads TGTGCCAGCAGTCAGGGGTGGGGACAGGGGTACGAGCAGTACTTC. Encoded protein: CASSQGWGQGYEQYF. The chain is built from TRBV28 and TRBJ2-7; 10 positions match TRBD1. Germline V gene lookup returns CDR1 MDHEN and CDR2 SYDVKM. The ends lost 5 bases at V and 4 bases at J; junction bases unmatched: 8. The CDR3 loop spans 15 amino acids. Based on the CDR3 plus reference TRBV28 and TRBJ2-7, the full variable domain is DVKVTQSSRYLVKRTGEKVFLECVQDMDHENMFWYRQDPGLGLRLIYFSYDVKMKEKGDIPEGYSVSREKKERFSLILESASTNQTSMYLCASSQGWGQGYEQYFGPGTRLTVT.

This clone turned up a few times. The rearrangement joins TRBV28 to TRBJ1-1, with a possible D match to TRBD1 (5 bases). CDR3 length: 12 amino acids. Germline CDR1 and CDR2: MDHEN and SYDVKM. Between the trimmed V and J ends, which lost 6 bases and 8 bases, there was a span of 13 bases. The CDR3 nucleotides are TGTGCCAGCAGCCATGGCTACAGGGAAGCTTTCTTT. Residues: CASSHGYREAFF. Full variable domain (remainder filled in from reference TRBV28 and TRBJ1-1): DVKVTQSSRYLVKRTGEKVFLECVQDMDHENMFWYRQDPGLGLRLIYFSYDVKMKEKGDIPEGYSVSREKKERFSLILESASTNQTSMYLCASSHGYREAFFGQGTRLTVV.

The chain couples TRBV28 to TRBJ2-7, with D perhaps matching TRBD2 (5 bases). V was cut by 2 bases and J by 7 bases, with 15 bases left in between. This CDR3 comprises 14 residues. Germline V gives CDR1 MDHEN, CDR2 SYDVKM. CDR3 in amino acids: CASSLPVGVGEQYF. The CDR3 DNA follows: TGTGCCAGCAGTTTACCCGTCGGGGTTGGAGAGCAGTACTTC.

This clone was found a few times. The chain has TRBV25-1 and TRBJ1-6, with unresolved D. The germline V gene has CDR1 MGHDK and CDR2 SYGVNS. This CDR3 is built from 16 residues. Deletions cut 0 bases from V and 0 bases from J, with 6 bases between. In DNA form, the CDR3 reads TGTGCCAGCAGTGAATATCCGAGCTCCTATAATTCACCCCTCCACTTT. Protein product: CASSEYPSSYNSPLHF. The entire variable domain, with the rest obtained from reference TRBV25-1 and TRBJ1-6, is as follows: EADIYQTPRYLVIGTGKKITLECSQTMGHDKMYWYQQDPGMELHLIHYSYGVNSTEKGDLSSESTVSRIRTEHFPLTLESARPSHTSQYLCASSEYPSSYNSPLHFGNGTRLTVT.

This clone was recorded once. The gene calls are TRBV4-3 and TRBJ1-2; D unresolved. This CDR3 has 15 amino acids. The V end was cut by 4 bases, the J end by 2 bases, with 14 bases between. In germline, CDR1 is LGHNA, CDR2 YSLEER. The CDR3 coding sequence is TGCGCCAGCAGCCCCACGGGGTGGGGAAACTATGGCTACACCTTC. Its protein product is CASSPTGWGNYGYTF.

The chain employs TRBV5-1 and TRBJ2-1; the D gene is possibly TRBD2 (5 bases). This CDR3 spans 13 amino acids. Trimming cost V 4 bases and J 3 bases, with 8 bases left between them. From germline, CDR1 is SGHRS and CDR2 YFSETQ. CDR3 sequence (DNA): TGCGCCAGCAGCCCCGGGGACTACAATGAGCAGTTCTTC. Translated, it gives CASSPGDYNEQFF.

This chain joins TRBV7-2 and TRBJ2-1, with D uncertain. The CDR3 has 13 amino acids. Germline values: CDR1 SGHTA, CDR2 FQGNSA. V was clipped by 10 bases and J by 6 bases, with 16 bases between them. In DNA, the CDR3 is TGTGCCACTTCGGCTAGAAGAGGCAATGAGCAGTTCTTC. Protein: CATSARRGNEQFF. Based on the CDR3 plus reference TRBV7-2 and TRBJ2-1, the full variable domain is GAGVSQSPSNKVTEKGKDVELRCDPISGHTALYWYRQSLGQGLEFLIYFQGNSAPDKSGLPSDRFSAERTGGSVSTLTIQRTQQEDSAVYLCATSARRGNEQFFGPGTRLTVL.

The genes are TRBV7-3 and TRBJ2-2, with D perhaps TRBD2 (6 bases). V was shortened by 3 bases and J by 4 bases, with 15 bases between the two germline ends. The length of the CDR3 is 16 residues. Germline V gives CDR1 SGHTA, CDR2 FQGTGA. In DNA, the CDR3 is TGTGCCAGCAGCTTGTATGGTAGCGGCAGCACCGGGGAGCTGTTTTTT. Amino acids: CASSLYGSGSTGELFF.

V and J are TRBV7-8 and TRBJ2-3; D unclear. This CDR3 is built from 15 residues. Germline V gives CDR1 SGHVS, CDR2 FQNEAQ. Between the trimmed V and J ends, which lost 1 base and 5 bases, there was a span of 13 bases. DNA for the CDR3: TGTGCCAGCAGCTTAGTGGCCAGGCCCATAGATACGCAGTATTTT. Encoded protein: CASSLVARPIDTQYF.

V usage is TRBV7-8 and J usage is TRBJ1-4; D perhaps matches TRBD1 (6 bases). V was trimmed by 4 bases and J by 0 bases, leaving 9 bases between them. The CDR3 consists of 15 residues. Per germline, CDR1 SGHVS and CDR2 FQNEAQ. CDR3 protein: CASSSRTATNEKLFF. The CDR3 nucleotides read TGTGCCAGCAGCTCGCGGACAGCAACTAATGAAAAACTGTTTTTT. Using reference TRBV7-8 and TRBJ1-4 for the parts outside the CDR3, the full variable domain is GAGVSQSPRYKVAKRGQDVALRCDPISGHVSLFWYQQALGQGPEFLTYFQNEAQLDKSGLPSDRFFAERPEGSVSTLKIQRTQQEDSAVYLCASSSRTATNEKLFFGSGTQLSVL.

The chain is built from TRBV4-2 and TRBJ1-1; tentative D call: TRBD1 (6 bases). The CDR3 is 16 residues long. Per the germline V gene, CDR1 is LGHNA and CDR2 is YNFKEQ. Between the trimmed V and J ends, which lost 2 bases and 0 bases, there was a span of 13 bases. The CDR3 DNA follows: TGTGCCAGCAGCCAAACTTGGGGACAAGTGAACACTGAAGCTTTCTTT. This sequence encodes CASSQTWGQVNTEAFF.

The chain is built from TRBV13 and TRBJ2-1, with 7 bases identical to TRBD2. CDR1 and CDR2 from the germline V gene are PRHDT and FYEKMQ (reference sequence). Losses at the gene ends were 3 bases for V and 3 bases for J; bases not matched to a gene: 8. The CDR3 is made up of 16 amino acids. DNA of the CDR3: TGTGCCAGCAGCTTTGGAGGCGGGAGTTTCTACAATGAGCAGTTCTTC. Its protein product is CASSFGGGSFYNEQFF.

The chain employs TRBV29-1 and TRBJ2-5; 9 nucleotides line up with TRBD1. Germline assignment: CDR1 SQVTM and CDR2 ANQGSEA. The CDR3 extends over 13 amino acids. V shed 6 bases, J shed 4 bases, and the junction held 6 bases outside the gene matches. CDR3 region: CSVSTGGGETQYF. For the CDR3, the DNA is TGCAGCGTCTCGACAGGGGGAGGAGAGACCCAGTACTTC.